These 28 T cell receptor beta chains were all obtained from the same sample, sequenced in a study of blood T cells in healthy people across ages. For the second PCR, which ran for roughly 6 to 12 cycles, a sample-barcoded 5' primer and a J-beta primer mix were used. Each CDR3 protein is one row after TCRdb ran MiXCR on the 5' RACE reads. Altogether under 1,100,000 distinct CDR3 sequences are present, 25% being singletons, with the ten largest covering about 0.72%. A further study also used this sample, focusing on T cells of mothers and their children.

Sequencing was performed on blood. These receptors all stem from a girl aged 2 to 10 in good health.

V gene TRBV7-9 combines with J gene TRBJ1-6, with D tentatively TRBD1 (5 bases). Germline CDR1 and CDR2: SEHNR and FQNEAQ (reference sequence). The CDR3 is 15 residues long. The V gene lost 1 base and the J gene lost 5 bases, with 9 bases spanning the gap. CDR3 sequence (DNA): TGTGCCAGCAGCTTAGACGGGGGGGATAATTCACCCCTCCACTTT. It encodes CASSLDGGDNSPLHF.

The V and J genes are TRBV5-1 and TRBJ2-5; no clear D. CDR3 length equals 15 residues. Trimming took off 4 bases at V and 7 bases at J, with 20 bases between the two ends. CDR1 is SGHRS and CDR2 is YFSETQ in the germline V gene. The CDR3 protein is CASSRVYAPARTQYF. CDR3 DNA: TGCGCCAGCAGCAGAGTCTACGCCCCAGCTAGGACCCAGTACTTC.

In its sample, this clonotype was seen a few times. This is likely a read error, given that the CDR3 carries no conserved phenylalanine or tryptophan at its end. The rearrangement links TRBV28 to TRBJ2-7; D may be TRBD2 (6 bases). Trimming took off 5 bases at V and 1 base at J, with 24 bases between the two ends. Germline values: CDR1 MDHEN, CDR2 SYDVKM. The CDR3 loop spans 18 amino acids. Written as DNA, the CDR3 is TGTGCCAGCAGTATGTTCGGACTAACAGGAAATCCTTCCTACGAGCAGTACTCC. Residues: CASSMFGLTGNPSYEQYS.

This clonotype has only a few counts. CDR3 DNA sequence: TGCGCCAGCAGACAAGACCTTTCCTACGAGCAGTACTTC. This translates into CASRQDLSYEQYF. The V gene is TRBV5-1, the J gene TRBJ2-7; D not resolved. In germline, CDR1 is SGHRS, CDR2 YFSETQ. CDR3 length: 13 amino acids. Trimming cost V 5 bases and J 1 base, with 10 bases left between them.

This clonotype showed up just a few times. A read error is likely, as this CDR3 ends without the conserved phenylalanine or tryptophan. The CDR3 spells CASSQGLQGNTEAFL. The CDR3 DNA follows: TGTGCCAGCAGCCAAGGATTACAGGGGAACACTGAAGCTTTCCTT. This chain connects TRBV11-1 to TRBJ1-1; TRBD1 might be the D (6 bases). Trimming stripped 5 bases from V and 1 base from J, with 14 bases between. Germline V gene lookup returns CDR1 SGHAT and CDR2 FQDESV (reference sequence). The CDR3 is 15 amino acids.

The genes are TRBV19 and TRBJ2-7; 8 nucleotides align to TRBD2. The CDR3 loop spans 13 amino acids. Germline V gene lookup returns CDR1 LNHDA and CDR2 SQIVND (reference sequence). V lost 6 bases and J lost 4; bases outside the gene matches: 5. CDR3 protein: CASRPGLGYEQYF. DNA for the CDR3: TGTGCCAGTAGACCGGGACTAGGATACGAGCAGTACTTC.

CDR3: CSAPGLAGGLTYEQYF. The CDR3 DNA follows: TGCAGTGCCCCGGGACTAGCGGGAGGGCTTACCTACGAGCAGTACTTC. This rearrangement joins TRBV20-1 to TRBJ2-5; 16 positions match TRBD2. The DNA end lines up better with TRBJ2-7; the J call may be wrong. The germline V gene has CDR1 DFQATT and CDR2 SNEGSKA (reference sequence). CDR3 length: 16 amino acids.

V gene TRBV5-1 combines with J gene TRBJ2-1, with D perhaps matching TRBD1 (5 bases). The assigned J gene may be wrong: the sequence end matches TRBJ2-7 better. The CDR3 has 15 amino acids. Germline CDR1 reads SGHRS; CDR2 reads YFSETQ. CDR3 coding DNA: TGCGCCAGCAGCTTGTACAGGACCAGCTCCTACGAGCAGTACTTC. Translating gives CASSLYRTSSYEQYF.

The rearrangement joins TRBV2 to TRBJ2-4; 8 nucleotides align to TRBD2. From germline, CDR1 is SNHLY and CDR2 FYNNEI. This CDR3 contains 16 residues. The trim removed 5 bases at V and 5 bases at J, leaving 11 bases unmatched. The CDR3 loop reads CASSSAWAGGQNIQYF. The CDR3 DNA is TGTGCCAGCAGTTCCGCCTGGGCGGGGGGCCAAAACATTCAGTACTTC.

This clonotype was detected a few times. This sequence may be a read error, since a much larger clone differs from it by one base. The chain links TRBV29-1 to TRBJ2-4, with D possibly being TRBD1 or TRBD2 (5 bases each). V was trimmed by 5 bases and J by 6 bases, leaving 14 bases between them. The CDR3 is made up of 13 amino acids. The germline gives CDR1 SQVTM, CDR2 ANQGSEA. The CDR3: CSVQGAEGNIQYF. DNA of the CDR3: TGCAGCGTTCAAGGGGCAGAGGGAAACATTCAGTACTTC.

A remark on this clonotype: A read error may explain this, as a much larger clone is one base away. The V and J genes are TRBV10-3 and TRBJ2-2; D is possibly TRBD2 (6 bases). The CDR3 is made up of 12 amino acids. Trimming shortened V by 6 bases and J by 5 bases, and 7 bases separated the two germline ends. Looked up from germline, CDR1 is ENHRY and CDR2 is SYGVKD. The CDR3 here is CAISRGTGELFF. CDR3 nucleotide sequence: TGTGCCATCAGCCGGGGGACCGGGGAGCTGTTTTTT.

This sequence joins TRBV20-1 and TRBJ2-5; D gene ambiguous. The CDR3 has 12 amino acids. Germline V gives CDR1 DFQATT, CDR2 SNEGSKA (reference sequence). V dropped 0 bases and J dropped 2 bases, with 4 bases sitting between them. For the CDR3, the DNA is TGCAGTGCTAGAGAGGAGCAAGAGACCCAGTACTTC. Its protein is CSAREEQETQYF.

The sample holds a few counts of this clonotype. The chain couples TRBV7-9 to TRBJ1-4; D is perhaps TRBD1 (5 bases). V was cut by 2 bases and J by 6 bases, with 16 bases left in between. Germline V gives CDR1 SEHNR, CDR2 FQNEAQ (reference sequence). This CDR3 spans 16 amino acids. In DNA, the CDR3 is TGTGCCAGCAGCTTATTTCGGGACGGATCTTATGAAAAACTGTTTTTT. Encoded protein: CASSLFRDGSYEKLFF.

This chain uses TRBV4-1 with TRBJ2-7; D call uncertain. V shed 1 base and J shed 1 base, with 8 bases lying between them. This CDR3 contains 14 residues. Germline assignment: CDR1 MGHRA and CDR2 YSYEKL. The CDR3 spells CASSQGTESYEQYF. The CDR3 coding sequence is TGCGCCAGCAGCCAAGGAACAGAATCCTACGAGCAGTACTTC.

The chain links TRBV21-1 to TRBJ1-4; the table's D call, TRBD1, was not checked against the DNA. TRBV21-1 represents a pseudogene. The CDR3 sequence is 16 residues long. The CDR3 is CASSRPPGASNEKLFF. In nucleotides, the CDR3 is TGTGCCAGCAGCAGACCACCAGGGGCCTCTAATGAAAAACTGTTTTTT.

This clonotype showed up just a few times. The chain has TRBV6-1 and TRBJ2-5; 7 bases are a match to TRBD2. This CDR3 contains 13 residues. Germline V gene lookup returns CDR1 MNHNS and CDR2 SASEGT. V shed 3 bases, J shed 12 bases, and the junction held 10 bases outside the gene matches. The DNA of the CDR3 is TGTGCCAGCAGTGATCATAAGCGGGGCCTTAAGTACTTC. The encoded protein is CASSDHKRGLKYF.

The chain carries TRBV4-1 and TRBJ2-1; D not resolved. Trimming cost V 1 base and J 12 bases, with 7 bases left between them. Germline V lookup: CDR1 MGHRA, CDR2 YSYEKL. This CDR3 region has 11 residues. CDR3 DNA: TGCGCCAGCAGCCAAGGCGGTAGGCAGTTCTTC. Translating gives CASSQGGRQFF.

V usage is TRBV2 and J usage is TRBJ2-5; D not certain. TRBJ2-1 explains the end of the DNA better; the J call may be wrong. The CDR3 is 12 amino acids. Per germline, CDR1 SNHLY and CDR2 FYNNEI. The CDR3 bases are TGTGCCAGCAGTGATCGGCCAGGAGAGCAGTTCTTC. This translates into CASSDRPGEQFF.

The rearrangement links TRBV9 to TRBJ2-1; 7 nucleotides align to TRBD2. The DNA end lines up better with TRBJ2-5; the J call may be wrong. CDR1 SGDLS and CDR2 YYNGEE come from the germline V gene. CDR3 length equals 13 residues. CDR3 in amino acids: CASSVWGGETQYF. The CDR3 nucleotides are TGTGCCAGCAGCGTTTGGGGAGGGGAGACCCAGTACTTC.

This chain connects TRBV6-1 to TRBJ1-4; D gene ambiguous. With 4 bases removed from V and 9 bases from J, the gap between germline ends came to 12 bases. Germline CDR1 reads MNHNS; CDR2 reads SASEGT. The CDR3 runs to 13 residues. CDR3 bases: TGTGCCAGCAGTGTCGCCGACGGGAAAAAACTGTTTTTT. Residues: CASSVADGKKLFF.

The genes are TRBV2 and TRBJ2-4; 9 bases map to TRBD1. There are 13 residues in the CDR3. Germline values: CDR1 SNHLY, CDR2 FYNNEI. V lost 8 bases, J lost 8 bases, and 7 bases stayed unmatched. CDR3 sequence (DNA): TGTGCCAGCCCCGGGACAGGGAAGGACATTCAGTACTTC. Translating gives CASPGTGKDIQYF.

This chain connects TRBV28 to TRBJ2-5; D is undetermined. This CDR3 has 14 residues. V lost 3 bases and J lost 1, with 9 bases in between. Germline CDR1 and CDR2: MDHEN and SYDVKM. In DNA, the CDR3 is TGTGCCAGCAGTTTGTGGCAATCCCAAGAGACCCAGTACTTC. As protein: CASSLWQSQETQYF.

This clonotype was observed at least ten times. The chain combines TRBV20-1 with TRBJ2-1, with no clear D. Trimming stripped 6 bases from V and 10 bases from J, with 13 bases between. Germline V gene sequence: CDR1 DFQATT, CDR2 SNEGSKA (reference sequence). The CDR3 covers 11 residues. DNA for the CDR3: TGCAGTGCCAACCTAATACCGGAGCAGTTCTTC. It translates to CSANLIPEQFF.

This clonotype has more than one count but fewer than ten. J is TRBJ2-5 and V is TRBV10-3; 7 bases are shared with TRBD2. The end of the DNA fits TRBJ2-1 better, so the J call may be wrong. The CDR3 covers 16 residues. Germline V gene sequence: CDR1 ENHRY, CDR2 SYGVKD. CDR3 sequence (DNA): TGTGCCATCAGTGACCCCGGGCGGGAGAGAATGAATGAGCAGTTCTTC. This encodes CAISDPGRERMNEQFF.

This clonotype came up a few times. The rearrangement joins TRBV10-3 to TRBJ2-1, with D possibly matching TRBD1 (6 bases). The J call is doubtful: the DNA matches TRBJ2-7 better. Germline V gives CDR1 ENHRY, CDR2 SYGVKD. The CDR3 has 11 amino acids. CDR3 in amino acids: CANGDRGEQYF. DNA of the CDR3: TGTGCTAATGGCGATAGGGGGGAGCAGTACTTC.

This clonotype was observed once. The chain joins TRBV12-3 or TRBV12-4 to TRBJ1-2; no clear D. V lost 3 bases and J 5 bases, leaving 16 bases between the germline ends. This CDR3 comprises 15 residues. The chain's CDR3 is CASSFVLDRAYGYTF. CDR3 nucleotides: TGTGCCAGCAGTTTCGTATTGGACCGCGCATATGGCTACACCTTC.

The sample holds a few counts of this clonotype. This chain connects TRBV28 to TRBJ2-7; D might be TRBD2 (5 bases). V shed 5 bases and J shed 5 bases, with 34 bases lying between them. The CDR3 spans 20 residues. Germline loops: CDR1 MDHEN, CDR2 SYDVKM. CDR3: CASSPIDYISAGPEIDEQYF. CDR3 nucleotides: TGTGCCAGCAGTCCCATAGACTACATTAGTGCCGGTCCAGAGATTGACGAGCAGTACTTC.

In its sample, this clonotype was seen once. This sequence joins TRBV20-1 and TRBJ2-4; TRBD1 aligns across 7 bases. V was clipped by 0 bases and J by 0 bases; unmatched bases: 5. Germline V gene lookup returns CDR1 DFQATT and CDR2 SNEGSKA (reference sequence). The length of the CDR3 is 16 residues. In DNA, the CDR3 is TGCAGTGCTAGAGATCCCGCAGGGGGAGCCAAAAACATTCAGTACTTC. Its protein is CSARDPAGGAKNIQYF.